Following are 26 T cell receptor beta chains from one sample sequenced in a study of T cells in localized non-small cell lung cancer. Clones were sequenced by immunoSEQ multiplex PCR, and TCRdb holds only the in-frame ones, with some missing. Of tens of thousands of clones in the sample, 80% to 90% are singletons; the top ten hold roughly 13%. The sequencing here drew on peripheral blood, taken before any cancer treatment. The source is a female donor older than 55 with stage I lung adenocarcinoma.

The J gene is TRBJ2-1, the V gene TRBV4-1; tentative D call: TRBD2 (5 bases). This CDR3 spans 14 amino acids. Trimming pared 6 bases from V and 7 bases from J, leaving 16 bases between. Germline V gene lookup returns CDR1 MGHRA and CDR2 YSYEKL. The DNA of the CDR3 is TGCGCCAGCAGTTACCCAGCGGCCAAAAATGAGCAGTTCTTC. It yields the protein CASSYPAAKNEQFF.

This chain links TRBV6-1 with TRBJ2-5, with D possibly being TRBD1 (5 bases). Germline-derived CDR1 and CDR2 are MNHNS and SASEGT. V was trimmed by 9 bases and J by 5 bases, leaving 19 bases between them. The CDR3 sequence is 14 residues long. This chain's CDR3 is CARPQSRAMETQYF. The CDR3 DNA reads TGTGCCAGACCCCAATCCAGGGCAATGGAGACCCAGTACTTC.

In this sample, this clone turned up once. The chain employs TRBV7-8 and TRBJ2-1; 14 nucleotides line up with TRBD2. With 3 bases clipped from V and 6 bases from J, the junction kept 1 base outside the gene matches. There are 15 residues in the CDR3. Germline V gene lookup returns CDR1 SGHVS and CDR2 FQNEAQ. The CDR3 here is CASSLGLAGVNEQFF. CDR3 DNA: TGTGCCAGCAGCTTGGGACTAGCGGGAGTCAATGAGCAGTTCTTC.

The chain has TRBV6-6 and TRBJ2-3, with D unresolved. CDR1 and CDR2 (germline): MNHNY, SVGAGI (reference sequence). V lost 7 bases, J lost 0 bases, and 11 bases lay in between. This CDR3 spans 14 amino acids. The CDR3 protein is CASTPPFSTDTQYF. For the CDR3, the DNA is TGTGCCAGCACTCCACCCTTTAGCACAGATACGCAGTATTTT.

This sequence joins TRBV5-1 and TRBJ1-4; TRBD1 is a possible D gene (6 bases). The germline V gene encodes CDR1 SGHRS and CDR2 YFSETQ. V was trimmed by 0 bases and J by 5 bases, leaving 8 bases between them. The CDR3 extends over 14 amino acids. In nucleotides, the CDR3 is TGCGCCAGCAGCTTGGAGGGGGGGAATGAAAAACTGTTTTTT. Protein product: CASSLEGGNEKLFF. Together with reference TRBV5-1 and TRBJ1-4, the CDR3 gives the full variable domain: KAGVTQTPRYLIKTRGQQVTLSCSPISGHRSVSWYQQTPGQGLQFLFEYFSETQRNKGNFPGRFSGRQFSNSRSEMNVSTLELGDSALYLCASSLEGGNEKLFFGSGTQLSVL.

The chain recombines TRBV6-5 with TRBJ2-3, with 7 nucleotides matching TRBD1. Germline values: CDR1 MNHEY, CDR2 SVGAGI. The CDR3 has 16 amino acids. With V trimmed by 2 bases and J by 0 bases, 5 bases remained unmatched. CDR3 coding DNA: TGTGCCAGCAGTTACATCAGGGGGTTTAGCACAGATACGCAGTATTTT. Its translation: CASSYIRGFSTDTQYF.

This chain connects TRBV21-1 to TRBJ1-1; the DNA was not used to check the table's D call, TRBD1. TRBV21-1 is an annotated pseudogene. The CDR3 covers 17 residues. The CDR3 bases are TGTGCCAGCAGCATTGGGGACAGGGGTTTCGATATGAATGAAGCTTTCTTT. This translates into CASSIGDRGFDMNEAFF.

The rearrangement uses TRBV28 and TRBJ1-5, with D possibly being TRBD1 (5 bases). The CDR3 is made up of 16 amino acids. The V gene lost 1 base and the J gene lost 2 bases, with 12 bases spanning the gap. Germline-derived CDR1 and CDR2 are MDHEN and SYDVKM. CDR3 DNA sequence: TGTGCCAGCAGTTTATCGGGGGGAATGGGCAATCAGCCCCAGCATTTT. Protein: CASSLSGGMGNQPQHF.

The V and J genes are TRBV13 and TRBJ2-1; D perhaps matches TRBD2 (5 bases). Germline V gene data show CDR1 as PRHDT and CDR2 as FYEKMQ (reference sequence). V was shortened by 3 bases and J by 0 bases, with 9 bases between the two germline ends. This CDR3 has 15 residues. The chain's CDR3 is CASSFGGISYNEQFF. In nucleotides, the CDR3 is TGTGCCAGCAGCTTCGGAGGAATCTCCTACAATGAGCAGTTCTTC.

The gene calls are TRBV18 and TRBJ1-1, with 10 bases matching TRBD1. Trimming cost V 6 bases and J 4 bases; bases outside gene matches: 5. Germline V gene sequence: CDR1 KGHSH, CDR2 LQKENI. This CDR3 spans 14 amino acids. CDR3 in amino acids: CASSRTGGLTEAFF. The CDR3 coding sequence is TGTGCCAGCTCCAGGACAGGGGGACTCACTGAAGCTTTCTTT.

This chain connects TRBV7-3 to TRBJ1-2; TRBD1 matches at 11 bases. Germline-derived CDR1 and CDR2 are SGHTA and FQGTGA. V lost 6 bases to trimming and J lost 6 bases; unmatched junction nucleotides: 6. The CDR3 runs 14 residues. CDR3 loop: CASRPGQGAHGYTF. The DNA of the CDR3 is TGTGCCAGCAGACCTGGACAGGGGGCTCATGGCTACACCTTC.

This chain uses TRBV25-1 with TRBJ2-3, with D unresolved. The CDR3 has 12 amino acids. Germline CDR1 is MGHDK and CDR2 is SYGVNS. Between the trimmed V and J ends, which lost 4 bases and 1 base, there was a span of 3 bases. The CDR3 loop is CASSVRTDTQYF. The DNA of the CDR3 is TGTGCCAGCAGTGTTCGCACAGATACGCAGTATTTT.

The V gene is TRBV28, the J gene TRBJ1-2, with D uncertain. The CDR3 runs to 19 residues. Trimming cost V 3 bases and J 6 bases, with 29 bases left between them. Germline CDR1 MDHEN, CDR2 SYDVKM. CDR3 region: CASSFWVLGERQGRDGYTF. For the CDR3, the DNA is TGTGCCAGCAGTTTTTGGGTGCTGGGAGAGAGACAAGGCCGGGATGGCTACACCTTC.

The chain carries TRBV7-2 and TRBJ1-2; D is possibly TRBD1 (5 bases). CDR1 and CDR2 (germline): SGHTA, FQGNSA. V was shortened by 0 bases and J by 8 bases, with 13 bases between the two germline ends. CDR3 length equals 14 residues. The CDR3 spells CASSLAQAGSGYTF. The CDR3 DNA is TGTGCCAGCAGCTTAGCGCAGGCAGGGAGCGGCTACACCTTC.

The chain recombines TRBV4-2 with TRBJ1-1, with a possible D match to TRBD1 (6 bases). Germline V gives CDR1 LGHNA, CDR2 YNFKEQ. Trimming removed 0 bases from V and 1 base from J, with 12 bases in between. The CDR3 has 16 amino acids. In DNA form, the CDR3 reads TGTGCCAGCAGCCAAGATGGAGGGGGGAGGAACACTGAAGCTTTCTTT. Translated, it gives CASSQDGGGRNTEAFF.

V and J are TRBV2 and TRBJ2-5; 8 bases are a match to TRBD2. V shed 4 bases, J shed 0 bases, and the junction held 4 bases outside the gene matches. The CDR3 has 15 amino acids. Germline V gene lookup returns CDR1 SNHLY and CDR2 FYNNEI. The CDR3 here is CASSGLAGNQETQYF. The CDR3 region has the DNA TGTGCCAGCAGTGGGCTAGCGGGTAACCAAGAGACCCAGTACTTC.

This chain joins TRBV5-4 and TRBJ2-7; 11 bases are a match to TRBD1. Germline assignment: CDR1 SGHNT and CDR2 YYREEE (reference sequence). V gave up 4 bases and J gave up 2 bases; unmatched junction bases: 2. The CDR3 covers 14 residues. Written as DNA, the CDR3 is TGTGCCAGCAGCATGGACAGGGGGCCCTACGAGCAGTACTTC. This translates into CASSMDRGPYEQYF.

This clone has more than one count but fewer than ten. The chain recombines TRBV19 with TRBJ1-2, with 8 nucleotides matching TRBD1. The ends lost 5 bases at V and 8 bases at J; junction bases unmatched: 7. The CDR3 runs to 13 residues. Germline lookup yields CDR1 LNHDA and CDR2 SQIVND (reference sequence). The CDR3 is CASSLDRVSGYTF. DNA for the CDR3: TGTGCCAGTAGTTTGGACAGGGTCAGCGGCTACACCTTC.

The genes are TRBV5-1 and TRBJ2-1; TRBD2 matches at 7 bases. CDR3 length: 14 amino acids. The ends lost 7 bases at V and 1 base at J; junction bases unmatched: 5. From germline, CDR1 is SGHRS and CDR2 YFSETQ. In DNA form, the CDR3 reads TGCGCCAGCGGGGAGGGCGGATCCTACAATGAGCAGTTCTTC. Translated: CASGEGGSYNEQFF.

In this sample, this clone turned up once. The chain joins TRBV19 to TRBJ1-2, with 7 bases aligning to TRBD1. Germline V gene lookup returns CDR1 LNHDA and CDR2 SQIVND (reference sequence). The CDR3 sequence is 14 residues long. With V trimmed by 5 bases and J by 2 bases, 5 bases remained unmatched. CDR3 DNA sequence: TGTGCCAGTAGTCGACAGGGTGAGAACTATGGCTACACCTTC. It is translated as CASSRQGENYGYTF.

The chain recombines TRBV19 with TRBJ2-7; possible D gene TRBD2, 5 bases. Between the trimmed V and J ends, which lost 5 bases and 0 bases, there was a span of 8 bases. CDR1 is LNHDA, CDR2 SQIVND, per germline (reference sequence). The CDR3 consists of 13 residues. CDR3 amino acids: CASSPGNSYEQYF. The CDR3 coding sequence is TGTGCCAGTAGTCCGGGGAACTCCTACGAGCAGTACTTC. The variable domain in full, with the rest retrieved from reference TRBV19 and TRBJ2-7, is DGGITQSPKYLFRKEGQNVTLSCEQNLNHDAMYWYRQDPGQGLRLIYYSQIVNDFQKGDIAEGYSVSREKKESFPLTVTSAQKNPTAFYLCASSPGNSYEQYFGPGTRLTVT.

The V call is TRBV7-2, the J call TRBJ2-5; D unresolved. V lost 4 bases to trimming and J lost 5 bases, with 11 bases between them. The CDR3 is 13 amino acids. Germline V gives CDR1 SGHTA, CDR2 FQGNSA. Here the CDR3 DNA reads TGTGCCAGCAGCTCCTACAATGAGGAGACCCAGTACTTC. Amino acids: CASSSYNEETQYF.

The gene calls are TRBV6-6 and TRBJ1-5; 9 bases line up with TRBD1. CDR3 length: 15 amino acids. V lost 2 bases, J lost 1 base, and 0 bases stayed unmatched. The germline V gene encodes CDR1 MNHNY and CDR2 SVGAGI (reference sequence). The CDR3 coding sequence is TGTGCCAGCAGTTACGGACAGGGGAGCAATCAGCCCCAGCATTTT. It encodes CASSYGQGSNQPQHF.

The chain links TRBV5-8 to TRBJ2-1; 9 nucleotides align to TRBD1. The V gene's germline CDR1 is SGHTS and CDR2 YDEGEE. J lost 8 bases, V lost 0 bases, and 9 bases had no gene match. The CDR3 runs 16 residues. As DNA, the CDR3 is TGTGCCAGCAGCTTGGTCGCGACAGGGGGTGCCTATGAGCAGTTCTTC. This gives the protein CASSLVATGGAYEQFF.

This clone has just a few counts. This rearrangement joins TRBV2 to TRBJ1-3, with D possibly matching TRBD1 (6 bases). CDR1 is SNHLY, CDR2 FYNNEI, per germline. This CDR3 region has 16 residues. The V end was cut by 6 bases, the J end by 0 bases, with 15 bases between. CDR3 sequence (DNA): TGTGCCAGCAGGCCCAGACAGGCGCACTCTGGAAACACCATATATTTT. Translation: CASRPRQAHSGNTIYF.

The chain links TRBV29-1 to TRBJ2-7; TRBD2 agrees at 7 bases. The germline gives CDR1 SQVTM, CDR2 ANQGSEA. V lost 6 bases and J lost 3; bases outside the gene matches: 8. The CDR3 spans 13 residues. The CDR3 sequence is CSVSTSTNYEQYF. The CDR3 DNA reads TGCAGCGTCTCGACTAGCACAAACTACGAGCAGTACTTC.